This T cell receptor beta chain was obtained from a study of blood T cell repertoires in COVID-19. Study-level background: COVID-19 samples from acute and convalescent phases originated in the United States, Italy and Spain. T cells, B-cell-depleted T cells, or PBMCs provided the cDNA or gDNA that served as material.

Original methodology: Amplification from reference gene primers served as the basis for estimated nucleated cell counts. The data were produced by immunoSEQ multiplex PCR, yet TCRdb's version contains in-frame clones alone and is incomplete. The V and J calls and clone size come from that table; D and trimming were worked out from the DNA. Here the sample spans approximately 76,000 clones, 70% to 90% being singletons. The CDR3 covers 14 residues. V lost 4 bases and J lost 5; bases outside the gene matches: 3. CDR1 and CDR2 (germline): MGHDK, SYGVNS. The receptor was derived from a man aged 80 or over in a cohort sampled during active COVID-19. Sequencing was performed on peripheral blood. The chain recombines TRBV25-1 with TRBJ2-3, with 10 bases lining up with TRBD2. CDR3 region: CASSAGLALDTQYF. Here the CDR3 DNA reads TGTGCCAGCAGTGCGGGACTAGCGTTAGATACGCAGTATTTT.